Listed here are 27 T cell receptor beta chains from one sample, sequenced in a study of blood T cell repertoires in COVID-19. TCRdb keeps only in-frame clones here, not all; method: immunoSEQ multiplex PCR. There are roughly 250,000 clones in the sample; about 88% occur only once, and around 2% lies in the top ten. What was sequenced was peripheral blood. The receptors come from a woman aged 40-49 years who had recovered from COVID-19.

The chain couples TRBV6-5 to TRBJ1-3; 9 bases match TRBD1. Looked up from germline, CDR1 is MNHEY and CDR2 is SVGAGI. The CDR3 covers 15 residues. Unmatched junction bases numbered 3, after V lost 5 bases and J lost 1 base. CDR3 residues: CASSTGGFSGNTIYF. The CDR3 DNA reads as TGTGCCAGCAGTACAGGGGGCTTTTCTGGAAACACCATATATTTT.

V usage is TRBV5-6 and J usage is TRBJ2-1; 8 nucleotides align to TRBD2. V lost 4 bases, J lost 5 bases, and 14 bases stayed unmatched. Per the germline V gene, CDR1 is SGHDT and CDR2 is YYEEEE. This CDR3 is built from 17 residues. CDR3 region: CASSTPVAGGEHNEQFF. The CDR3 DNA follows: TGTGCCAGCAGCACCCCCGTGGCGGGAGGCGAGCACAATGAGCAGTTCTTC.

The chain carries TRBV19 and TRBJ2-6; D remains ambiguous. Germline CDR1 and CDR2: LNHDA and SQIVND (reference sequence). The CDR3 has 13 amino acids. The V end lost 6 bases, the J end lost 0 bases, and 3 bases lay between the germline ends. The CDR3 loop is CASSLSGANVLTF. CDR3 DNA: TGTGCCAGTAGCCTCTCTGGGGCCAACGTCCTGACTTTC. Together with reference TRBV19 and TRBJ2-6, the CDR3 gives the full variable domain: DGGITQSPKYLFRKEGQNVTLSCEQNLNHDAMYWYRQDPGQGLRLIYYSQIVNDFQKGDIAEGYSVSREKKESFPLTVTSAQKNPTAFYLCASSLSGANVLTFGAGSRLTVL.

This chain joins TRBV2 and TRBJ1-1; a weak D match, TRBD1 (5 bases). The CDR3 is 13 residues long. Germline CDR1 is SNHLY and CDR2 is FYNNEI. Trimming cost V 4 bases and J 6 bases, with 12 bases left between them. The CDR3: CASSVEDNSEAFF. CDR3 DNA: TGTGCCAGCAGTGTTGAGGACAATTCTGAAGCTTTCTTT.

The V call is TRBV9, the J call TRBJ2-1; 9 nucleotides match TRBD2. The trim removed 0 bases at V and 10 bases at J, leaving 11 bases unmatched. This CDR3 is 16 amino acids long. Germline V gives CDR1 SGDLS, CDR2 YYNGEE. For the CDR3, the DNA is TGTGCCAGCAGCGTAGTAACGGGACTAGCTGTTGGGGAGCAGTTCTTC. Its translation is CASSVVTGLAVGEQFF.

The V and J genes are TRBV25-1 and TRBJ1-2; TRBD1 might be the D (6 bases). Germline V CDR1 and CDR2: MGHDK, SYGVNS. The CDR3 has 16 residues. V lost 2 bases and J lost 4, with 17 bases in between. CDR3 DNA: TGTGCCAGCAGTGAAACGGGAGGGGGTGCCTCCTATGGCTACACCTTC. It specifies CASSETGGGASYGYTF.

The rearrangement uses TRBV11-3 and TRBJ2-7, with TRBD1 identical over 11 bases. With V trimmed by 4 bases and J by 0 bases, 5 bases remained unmatched. Germline V lookup: CDR1 SGHNT, CDR2 YENEEA. This CDR3 comprises 16 residues. The DNA for the CDR3 is TGTGCCAGCAGCTCCGTCGGGACAGGGGGCTCCTACGAGCAGTACTTC. This codes for CASSSVGTGGSYEQYF. The complete variable domain, with remaining parts taken from reference TRBV11-3 and TRBJ2-7, reads EAGVVQSPRYKIIEKKQPVAFWCNPISGHNTLYWYLQNLGQGPELLIRYENEEAVDDSQLPKDRFSAERLKGVDSTLKIQPAELGDSAVYLCASSSVGTGGSYEQYFGPGTRLTVT.

The chain links TRBV24-1 to TRBJ2-1; 7 bases agree with TRBD2. Trimming cost V 6 bases and J 7 bases; bases outside gene matches: 17. Germline-derived CDR1 and CDR2 are KGHDR and SFDVKD. The CDR3 loop spans 17 amino acids. The DNA of the CDR3 is TGTGCCACCAGTTCTACCTTGGGCGGGAGCAACGGGAATGAGCAGTTCTTC. Protein sequence: CATSSTLGGSNGNEQFF.

The gene calls are TRBV6-6 and TRBJ1-2; TRBD1 matches at 7 bases. The J segment lost 4 bases and the V segment lost 7 bases, leaving 9 bases of the junction unmatched. This CDR3 has 14 residues. Looked up from germline, CDR1 is MNHNY and CDR2 is SVGAGI (reference sequence). In nucleotides, the CDR3 is TGTGCCAGCAACCGGGACAGCGGCCCCTATGGCTACACCTTC. This sequence encodes CASNRDSGPYGYTF.

There are a few counts of this clone. The rearrangement uses TRBV4-2 and TRBJ1-1; a possible D gene is TRBD1 (5 bases). The CDR3 covers 16 residues. Germline V gene data show CDR1 as LGHNA and CDR2 as YNFKEQ. With 1 base removed from V and 0 bases from J, the gap between germline ends came to 12 bases. Here the CDR3 DNA reads TGTGCCAGCAGCCAAGTGACAGCCTACATGAACACTGAAGCTTTCTTT. Its translation is CASSQVTAYMNTEAFF.

The chain joins TRBV6-4 to TRBJ2-3; TRBD1 matches at 8 bases. CDR1 MRHNA and CDR2 SNTAGT come from the germline V gene. J was trimmed by 6 bases and V by 3 bases; bases with no gene match: 2. CDR3 size: 13 residues. The CDR3 DNA reads TGTGCCAGCAGTGAGAACAGGGGGGATACGCAGTATTTT. Translation gives CASSENRGDTQYF.

This clone appeared once. The chain employs TRBV6-6 and TRBJ2-5, with TRBD2 as a possible D gene (5 bases). Trimming removed 4 bases at V and 1 base at J, with 10 bases between. This CDR3 has 14 amino acids. Germline assignment: CDR1 MNHNY and CDR2 SVGAGI (reference sequence). This chain's CDR3 is CASSSDYSQETQYF. The CDR3 bases are TGTGCCAGCAGTTCCGACTACTCCCAAGAGACCCAGTACTTC.

The V and J genes are TRBV30 and TRBJ1-3; D unresolved. Germline assignment: CDR1 GTSNPN and CDR2 SVGIG (reference sequence). The CDR3 length is 13 residues. Trimming shortened V by 4 bases and J by 4 bases, and 11 bases separated the two germline ends. CDR3 loop: CAWNSFLGNTIYF. The CDR3 bases are TGTGCCTGGAATTCTTTCTTAGGAAACACCATATATTTT.

The chain has TRBV11-3 and TRBJ2-3; 10 nucleotides agree with TRBD1. V lost 1 base, J lost 6 bases, and 10 bases stayed unmatched. The CDR3 spans 17 residues. CDR1 SGHNT and CDR2 YENEEA come from the germline V gene. DNA of the CDR3: TGTGCCAGCAGCTTAGGCTCCGGGACAGGGGTAACCGATACGCAGTATTTT. It specifies CASSLGSGTGVTDTQYF. Filled out from reference TRBV11-3 and TRBJ2-3, the complete variable domain reads EAGVVQSPRYKIIEKKQPVAFWCNPISGHNTLYWYLQNLGQGPELLIRYENEEAVDDSQLPKDRFSAERLKGVDSTLKIQPAELGDSAVYLCASSLGSGTGVTDTQYFGPGTRLTVL.

The CDR3: CASSWSSDSGGYNEQFF. CDR3 in DNA: TGTGCCAGCAGCTGGTCTAGTGATAGCGGGGGTTACAATGAGCAGTTCTTC. This chain uses TRBV7-6 with TRBJ2-1; 9 bases agree with TRBD2. The CDR3 contains 17 residues. Looked up from germline, CDR1 is SGHVS and CDR2 is FNYEAQ. Trimming at V came to 4 bases and at J to 4 bases, leaving 11 bases not matched to a gene.

The rearrangement links TRBV24-1 to TRBJ2-1; D not certain. This CDR3 is built from 15 residues. Germline V gene sequence: CDR1 KGHDR, CDR2 SFDVKD. Between the trimmed V and J ends, which lost 5 bases and 5 bases, there was a span of 15 bases. CDR3 bases: TGTGCCACCAGTGCGCGGAATTCCCTGAACAATGAGCAGTTCTTC. As protein: CATSARNSLNNEQFF.

The rearrangement links TRBV27 to TRBJ1-1; 7 bases are shared with TRBD1. J lost 4 bases, V lost 0 bases, and 5 bases had no gene match. CDR1 is MNHEY and CDR2 is SMNVEV in the germline V gene (reference sequence). The CDR3 has 15 amino acids. The CDR3 here is CASSLSPDRATEAFF. CDR3 bases: TGTGCCAGCAGTTTATCGCCTGACAGGGCCACTGAAGCTTTCTTT.

The chain uses TRBV20-1 and TRBJ2-1; 9 bases agree with TRBD2. Germline V gene lookup returns CDR1 DFQATT and CDR2 SNEGSKA (reference sequence). V shed 3 bases, J shed 1 base, and the junction held 10 bases outside the gene matches. The CDR3 has 17 residues. CDR3 DNA: TGCAGTGCTAGTCTCCTCACCACTAGCGGGTCCTACAATGAGCAGTTCTTC. The encoded protein is CSASLLTTSGSYNEQFF.

V and J are TRBV28 and TRBJ2-6; 7 nucleotides agree with TRBD2. CDR3 size: 19 residues. J gave up 0 bases and V 2 bases, and 10 bases lay outside the gene matches. Germline lookup yields CDR1 MDHEN and CDR2 SYDVKM. The CDR3 DNA reads as TGTGCCAGCAGTTTAAATAATCCGGGACTACGCTCTGGGGCCAACGTCCTGACTTTC. Its protein product is CASSLNNPGLRSGANVLTF.

V and J are TRBV6-5 and TRBJ1-2, with 8 bases fitting TRBD1. This CDR3 is 13 amino acids long. V shed 3 bases and J 4 bases; nucleotides not matched to a gene: 1. CDR1 and CDR2 (germline): MNHEY, SVGAGI. CDR3 loop: CASSYTGGYGYTF. The CDR3 DNA sequence: TGTGCCAGCAGTTATACAGGGGGCTATGGCTACACCTTC.

This chain joins TRBV4-2 and TRBJ2-7; TRBD1 matches 9 bases. The CDR3 contains 14 residues. The germline gives CDR1 LGHNA, CDR2 YNFKEQ. Losses at the gene ends were 1 base for V and 11 bases for J; bases not matched to a gene: 9. The CDR3 DNA reads as TGTGCCAGCAGCCAAGCGGAACAGGGGGCCGGAAAGTACTTC. Translating gives CASSQAEQGAGKYF.

This clone was counted a single time. The genes are TRBV6-5 and TRBJ2-2, with D maybe TRBD2 (5 bases). The CDR3 sequence is 14 residues long. The V gene's germline CDR1 is MNHEY and CDR2 SVGAGI. Trimming pared 6 bases from V and 2 bases from J, leaving 10 bases between. The CDR3 protein is CASRRTSNTGELFF. Written as DNA, the CDR3 is TGTGCCAGCAGGCGGACTTCTAACACCGGGGAGCTGTTTTTT.

This chain links TRBV9 with TRBJ2-1; D is possibly TRBD2 (6 bases). The V gene's germline CDR1 is SGDLS and CDR2 YYNGEE. The CDR3 is 16 amino acids. Trimming removed 0 bases from V and 0 bases from J, with 10 bases in between. The CDR3 sequence is CASSVAGVGSYNEQFF. In nucleotides, the CDR3 is TGTGCCAGCAGCGTAGCGGGGGTAGGCTCCTACAATGAGCAGTTCTTC.

V is TRBV19 and J is TRBJ1-6, with 10 positions matching TRBD1. Germline V gene sequence: CDR1 LNHDA, CDR2 SQIVND (reference sequence). V was clipped by 3 bases and J by 4 bases; unmatched bases: 3. The CDR3 covers 16 residues. The CDR3 DNA reads TGTGCCAGTAGTATGGGGACAGGGGATTATAATTCACCCCTCCACTTT. Its protein product is CASSMGTGDYNSPLHF.

This clone occurred many times. This rearrangement joins TRBV11-3 to TRBJ2-7; TRBD1 agrees at 9 bases. CDR1 and CDR2 (germline): SGHNT, YENEEA. CDR3 size: 17 residues. With 5 bases clipped from V and 5 bases from J, the junction kept 16 bases outside the gene matches. The CDR3 DNA reads as TGTGCCAGCAGCCCGACCCCGGCCGGGACAGGGCCCCACGAGCAGTACTTC. It yields the protein CASSPTPAGTGPHEQYF. The whole variable domain, filled in from reference TRBV11-3 and TRBJ2-7, reads EAGVVQSPRYKIIEKKQPVAFWCNPISGHNTLYWYLQNLGQGPELLIRYENEEAVDDSQLPKDRFSAERLKGVDSTLKIQPAELGDSAVYLCASSPTPAGTGPHEQYFGPGTRLTVT.

This clone came up once. V usage is TRBV19 and J usage is TRBJ1-6; no reliable D call. CDR1 is LNHDA, CDR2 SQIVND, per germline (reference sequence). The length of the CDR3 is 14 residues. Trimming left V 3 bases short and J 10 bases short, with 13 bases between. CDR3 residues: CASSMAAFGSPLHF. The DNA for the CDR3 is TGTGCCAGTAGTATGGCGGCGTTTGGGTCACCCCTCCACTTT. Complete variable domain (other parts from reference TRBV19 and TRBJ1-6): DGGITQSPKYLFRKEGQNVTLSCEQNLNHDAMYWYRQDPGQGLRLIYYSQIVNDFQKGDIAEGYSVSREKKESFPLTVTSAQKNPTAFYLCASSMAAFGSPLHFGNGTRLTVT.

The chain has TRBV18 and TRBJ1-2, with D uncertain. The V gene lost 6 bases and the J gene lost 7 bases, with 18 bases spanning the gap. Germline V gene data show CDR1 as KGHSH and CDR2 as LQKENI. CDR3 length: 14 amino acids. The CDR3 nucleotides are TGTGCCAGCTCCCGGGAGGGAGCCTGGACTGGCTACACCTTC. Translated, it gives CASSREGAWTGYTF.